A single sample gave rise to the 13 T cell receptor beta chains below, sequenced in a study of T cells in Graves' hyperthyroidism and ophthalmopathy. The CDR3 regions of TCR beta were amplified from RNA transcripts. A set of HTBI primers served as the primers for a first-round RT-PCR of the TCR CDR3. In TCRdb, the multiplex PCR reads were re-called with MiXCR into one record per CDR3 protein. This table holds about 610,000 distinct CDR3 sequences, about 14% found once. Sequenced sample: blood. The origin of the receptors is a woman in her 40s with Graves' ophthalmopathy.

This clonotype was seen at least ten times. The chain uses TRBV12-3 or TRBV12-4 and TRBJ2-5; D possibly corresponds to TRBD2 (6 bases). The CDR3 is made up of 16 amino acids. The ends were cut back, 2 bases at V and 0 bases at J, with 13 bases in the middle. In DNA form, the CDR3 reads TGTGCCAGCAGTTTATGGGCGGGGAGCGACCAAGAGACCCAGTACTTC. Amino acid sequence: CASSLWAGSDQETQYF.

The CDR3 nucleotides are TGTGCCAGCTTCACTCGCCGGAACACTGAAGCTTTCTTT. Translation gives CASFTRRNTEAFF. The rearrangement uses TRBV18 and TRBJ1-1; D call uncertain. The V and J ends lost 7 bases and 1 base respectively, with 10 bases between them. Looked up from germline, CDR1 is KGHSH and CDR2 is LQKENI. This CDR3 has 13 amino acids. The complete variable domain, with remaining parts taken from reference TRBV18 and TRBJ1-1, reads NAGVMQNPRHLVRRRGQEARLRCSPMKGHSHVYWYRQLPEEGLKFMVYLQKENIIDESGMPKERFSAEFPKEGPSILRIQQVVRGDSAAYFCASFTRRNTEAFFGQGTRLTVV.

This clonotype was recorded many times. CDR3 coding DNA: TGTGCCAGTAGTATAGCGAGACACTATAGCAATCAGCCCCAGCATTTT. Translated, it gives CASSIARHYSNQPQHF. The chain links TRBV19 to TRBJ1-5; D is unclear. The CDR3 covers 16 residues. Looked up from germline, CDR1 is LNHDA and CDR2 is SQIVND (reference sequence). Deletions cut 1 base from V and 0 bases from J, with 10 bases between.

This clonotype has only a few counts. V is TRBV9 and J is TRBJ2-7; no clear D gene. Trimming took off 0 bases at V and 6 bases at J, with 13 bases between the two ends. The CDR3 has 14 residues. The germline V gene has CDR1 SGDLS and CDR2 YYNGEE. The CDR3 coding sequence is TGTGCCAGCAGCGTAGGGCTAAGTTGGGGCGAGCAGTACTTC. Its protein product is CASSVGLSWGEQYF.

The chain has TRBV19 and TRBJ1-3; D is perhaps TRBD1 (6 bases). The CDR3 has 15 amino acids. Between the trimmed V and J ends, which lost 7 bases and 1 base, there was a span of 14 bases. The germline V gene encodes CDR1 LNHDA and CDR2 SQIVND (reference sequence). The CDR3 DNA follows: TGTGCCAGTACCTGGACAGCCAATTCTGGAAACACCATATATTTT. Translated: CASTWTANSGNTIYF.

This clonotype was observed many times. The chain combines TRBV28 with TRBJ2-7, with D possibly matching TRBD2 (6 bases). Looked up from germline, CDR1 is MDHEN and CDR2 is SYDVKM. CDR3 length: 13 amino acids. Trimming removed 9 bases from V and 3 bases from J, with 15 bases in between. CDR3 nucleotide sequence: TGTGCCAGTAAGGGACTTGCGGACTACGAGCAGTACTTC. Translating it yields CASKGLADYEQYF.

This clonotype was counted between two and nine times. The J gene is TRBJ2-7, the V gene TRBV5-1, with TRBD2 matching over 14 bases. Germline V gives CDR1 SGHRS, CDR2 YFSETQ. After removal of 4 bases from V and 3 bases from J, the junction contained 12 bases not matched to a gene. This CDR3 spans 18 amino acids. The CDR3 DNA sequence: TGCGCCAGCAGCACCCTGACCGGGACTAGCGGGAGAAACTACGAGCAGTACTTC. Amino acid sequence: CASSTLTGTSGRNYEQYF.

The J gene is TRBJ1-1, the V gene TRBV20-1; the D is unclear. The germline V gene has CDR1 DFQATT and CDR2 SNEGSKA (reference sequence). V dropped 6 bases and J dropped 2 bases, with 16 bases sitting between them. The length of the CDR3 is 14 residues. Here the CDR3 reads CSALRPGLNTEAFF. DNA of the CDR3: TGCAGTGCCTTACGCCCCGGACTTAACACTGAAGCTTTCTTT.

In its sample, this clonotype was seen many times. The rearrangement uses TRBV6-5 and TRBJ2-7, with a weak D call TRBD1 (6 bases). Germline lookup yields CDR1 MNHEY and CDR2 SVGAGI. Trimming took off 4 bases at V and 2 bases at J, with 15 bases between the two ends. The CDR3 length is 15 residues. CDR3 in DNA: TGTGCCAGCAGTTCGGACAGAACACGACCCTACGAGCAGTACTTC. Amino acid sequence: CASSSDRTRPYEQYF.

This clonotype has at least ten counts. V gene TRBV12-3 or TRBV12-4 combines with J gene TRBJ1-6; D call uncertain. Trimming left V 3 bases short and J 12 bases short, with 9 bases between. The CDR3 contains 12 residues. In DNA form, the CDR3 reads TGTGCCAGCAGTTTGGGCCCTGGACCCCTCCACTTT. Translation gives CASSLGPGPLHF.

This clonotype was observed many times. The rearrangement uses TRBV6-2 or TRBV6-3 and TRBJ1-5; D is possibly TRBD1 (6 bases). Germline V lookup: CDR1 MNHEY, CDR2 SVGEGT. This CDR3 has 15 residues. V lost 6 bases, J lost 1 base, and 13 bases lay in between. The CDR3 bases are TGTGCCAGCAGCTCTAGGGGGTACAGCAATCAGCCCCAGCATTTT. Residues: CASSSRGYSNQPQHF.

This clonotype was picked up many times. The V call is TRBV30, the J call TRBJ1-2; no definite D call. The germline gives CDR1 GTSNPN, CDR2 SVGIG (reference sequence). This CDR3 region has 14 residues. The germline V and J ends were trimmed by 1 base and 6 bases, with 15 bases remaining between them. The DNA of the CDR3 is TGTGCCTGGAGTGCGGCAGGACCCTGGGATGGCTACACCTTC. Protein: CAWSAAGPWDGYTF.

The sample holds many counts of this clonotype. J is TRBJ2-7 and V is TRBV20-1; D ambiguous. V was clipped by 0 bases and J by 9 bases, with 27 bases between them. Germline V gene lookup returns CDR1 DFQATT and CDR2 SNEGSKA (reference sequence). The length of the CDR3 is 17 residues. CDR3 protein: CSARDSPLVLGDLGQYF. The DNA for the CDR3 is TGCAGTGCTAGAGATTCCCCGCTAGTTTTGGGCGACCTGGGGCAGTACTTC.